These T cell receptor beta chains were read from a single sample in a study of identifying expanded T cells in peripheral blood. This table comes from immunoSEQ multiplex PCR, and its TCRdb copy is limited to in-frame clones, with some not included. The sample comprises some 120,000 clones, around four fifths of which are singletons, and 3.3% rests with the top ten. The specimen was blood. All receptors come from a person between 18 and 75 years old in good health. Both conserved end residues are part of each CDR3. A D gene is named only where the DNA matches it firmly. Size values are once, few and many counts, or a class for expanded clones, and some rows have none.

d_gene,j_gene,v_gene,abundance,CDR3nt,CDR3aa
.,TRBJ1-2,TRBV10-2,once,TGCGCCAGCAGTGGGGCAGGGACCACCAACTATGGCTACACCTTC,CASSGAGTTNYGYTF
.,TRBJ2-5,TRBV6-5,.,TGTGCCAGCAGTTACGGGGGAATCCAAGAGACCCAGTACTTC,CASSYGGIQETQYF
TRBD1,TRBJ1-2,TRBV2,.,TGTGCCAGCATGGGGACAGGGCTAGCGTATGGCTACACCTTC,CASMGTGLAYGYTF
TRBD1,TRBJ2-5,TRBV9,.,TGTGCCAGCAGCCCGGGACAGGGTGTAGAGACCCAGTACTTC,CASSPGQGVETQYF
TRBD1,TRBJ1-1,TRBV5-5,.,TGTGCCAGCAGCCCCCGGACAGGGACAAGCAGAGCTTTCTTT,CASSPRTGTSRAFF
.,TRBJ2-7,TRBV7-9,few,TGTGCCAGCAGCTTATCAGGGAGTGAGCAGTACTTC,CASSLSGSEQYF
TRBD1,TRBJ1-1,TRBV6-5,.,TGTGCCAGCAGTCGACAGGGGGCGAACACTGAAGCTTTCTTT,CASSRQGANTEAFF
.,TRBJ2-1,TRBV2,.,TGTGCCAGCAGACCCCCCCTGGGGGGTCACAATGAGCAGTTCTTC,CASRPPLGGHNEQFF
.,TRBJ1-3,TRBV14,.,TGTGCCAGCAGCCAAACAGGGAGCTCTGGAAACACCATATATTTT,CASSQTGSSGNTIYF
.,TRBJ2-3,TRBV19,once,TGTGCCAGTAGTATAGCCCGGGGAGATACGCAGTATTTT,CASSIARGDTQYF
TRBD1,TRBJ2-3,TRBV5-6,.,TGTGCCAGCAGCTCGACAGGGGGCCTGGCAGATACGCAGTATTTT,CASSSTGGLADTQYF
TRBD2,TRBJ2-3,TRBV5-4,.,TGTGCCAGCAGCCTTAAACTAGCGGGGGTATTCACAGATACGCAGTATTTT,CASSLKLAGVFTDTQYF
.,TRBJ2-5,TRBV6-6,.,TGTGCCAGCAGTTACCAGGGAAATGAAGAGACCCAGTACTTC,CASSYQGNEETQYF
.,TRBJ2-7,TRBV6-6,.,TGTGCCAGCAGGCCCGGACGGGTTAGCGAGCAGTACTTC,CASRPGRVSEQYF
.,TRBJ2-2,TRBV19,once,TGTGCCAGTACCCCTTCGGCGGGGGAGCTGTTTTTT,CASTPSAGELFF
.,TRBJ1-4,TRBV6-6,.,TGTGCCAGCAGTTACGGGTCGGGAGACAAGACCGGAAAACTGTTTTTT,CASSYGSGDKTGKLFF
.,TRBJ2-5,TRBV27,.,TGTGCCAGCAGTTTTGCGGCTAGCCAAGAGACCCAGTACTTC,CASSFAASQETQYF
.,TRBJ1-1,TRBV6-1,.,TGTGCCAGCAGTGTTGAGGGGAGGACTGAAGCTTTCTTT,CASSVEGRTEAFF
.,TRBJ2-7,TRBV5-1,.,TGCGCCAGCAGCTCAACGACCTTCGGCGTCCAAGGGGAGCAGTACTTC,CASSSTTFGVQGEQYF
.,TRBJ1-2,TRBV6-1,.,TGTGCCAGCAGCGCTTCCCGCAGGGGCTATGGCTACACCTTC,CASSASRRGYGYTF
.,TRBJ2-1,TRBV7-7,once,TGTGCCAGCAGCTTAAGCGTTAGTGGGCTACGAGAGCAGTTCTTC,CASSLSVSGLREQFF
TRBD1,TRBJ1-3,TRBV13,.,TGTGCCAGCAGTCAATTGAACAGGGGTTTAACGGACACCATATATTTT,CASSQLNRGLTDTIYF
.,TRBJ2-2,TRBV19,.,TGTGCCAGTACACAAAGTGGGTCAGGGAGGAGCACCGGGGAGCTGTTTTTT,CASTQSGSGRSTGELFF
.,TRBJ2-6,TRBV28,.,TGTGCCAGCAGCTCCGAGGAGGGTAGGGCCAACGTCCTGACTTTC,CASSSEEGRANVLTF
.,TRBJ1-1,TRBV19,.,TGTGCCAGTACACTTACCCCGGCAGGGACGATGAACACTGAAGCTTTCTTT,CASTLTPAGTMNTEAFF
.,TRBJ1-2,TRBV6-1,.,TGTGCCAGCCGGGGACTCCCCGGACTTAACTATGGCTACACCTTC,CASRGLPGLNYGYTF
TRBD1,TRBJ1-2,TRBV9,.,TGTGCCAGCAGCGCAGGATGGACAGGAGGTGGCTACACCTTC,CASSAGWTGGGYTF
.,TRBJ2-7,TRBV6-5,.,TGTGCCAGCAGTAACGACCGAGGCTACGAGCAGTACTTC,CASSNDRGYEQYF
.,TRBJ1-1,TRBV14,.,TGTGCCAGCAGCCAGGCAGGTATGAACACTGAAGCTTTCTTT,CASSQAGMNTEAFF
.,TRBJ2-1,TRBV6-1,.,TGTGCCAGCAGTCAGGGAAGGACTGTCTACAATGAGCAGTTCTTC,CASSQGRTVYNEQFF
.,TRBJ1-4,TRBV30,.,TGTGCCTGGAGCGATGGACGGATAAAACTGTTTTTT,CAWSDGRIKLFF
.,TRBJ1-1,TRBV7-2,.,TGTGCCAGCAGCTTATTTGGGGGGGGCCCGAACACTGAAGCTTTCTTT,CASSLFGGGPNTEAFF
.,TRBJ1-1,TRBV28,once,TGTGCCAGCCTAACCCCCAGCCTCCGGAACACTGAAGCTTTCTTT,CASLTPSLRNTEAFF
.,TRBJ2-5,TRBV9,.,TGTGCCAGCAGCCCCCTAGGGGAAAAAGAGACCCAGTACTTC,CASSPLGEKETQYF
TRBD1,TRBJ2-7,TRBV18,few,TGTGCCAGCTCATCGGGACAGCGCTACGAGCAGTACTTC,CASSSGQRYEQYF
.,TRBJ1-1,TRBV9,.,TGTGCCAGCAGCGTAGATAATGGAAACACTGAAGCTTTCTTT,CASSVDNGNTEAFF
TRBD1,TRBJ1-1,TRBV11-3,.,TGTGCCAGCAGCCAACAGGGGTATAGGAGGAGTGAAGCTTTCTTT,CASSQQGYRRSEAFF
.,TRBJ1-1,TRBV6-1,.,TGTGCCAGCAGGAGGGGGAGCACCCTGAACACTGAAGCTTTCTTT,CASRRGSTLNTEAFF